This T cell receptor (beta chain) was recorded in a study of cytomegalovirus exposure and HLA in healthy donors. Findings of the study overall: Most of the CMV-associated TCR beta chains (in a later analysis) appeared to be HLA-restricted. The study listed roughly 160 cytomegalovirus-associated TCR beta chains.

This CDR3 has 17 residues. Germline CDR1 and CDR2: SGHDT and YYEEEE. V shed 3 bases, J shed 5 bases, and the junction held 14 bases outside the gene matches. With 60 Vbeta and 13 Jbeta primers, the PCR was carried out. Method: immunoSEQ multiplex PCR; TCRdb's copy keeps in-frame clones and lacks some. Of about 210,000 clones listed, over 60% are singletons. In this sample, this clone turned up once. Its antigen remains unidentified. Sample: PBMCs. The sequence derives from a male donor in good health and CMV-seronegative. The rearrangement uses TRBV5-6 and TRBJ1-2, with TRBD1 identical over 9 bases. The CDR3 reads CASSYAHRGRSWYGYTF. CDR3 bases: TGTGCCAGCAGCTATGCCCACAGGGGGCGCTCTTGGTATGGCTACACCTTC.